These 5 T cell receptor beta chains were all obtained from the same sample, sequenced in a study of T cells in women clearing cervical HPV infection. Profiling relied on immunoSEQ multiplex PCR, and the TCRdb table lists in-frame clones only, not all of them. This sample's clone table lists tens of thousands of clones. Source material: blood buffy coat. These receptors were collected from a woman between 18 and 69 years old with a cervical HPV16 infection that either progressed to CIN3+ or cleared (not recorded which).

A remark on this clone: One end of the junction fails to match germline, which may point to a read error. The CDR3 end falls 3 residues outside the read, so it is completed with the germline J gene. The chain has TRBV7-9 and TRBJ2-7; D not certain. Germline lookup yields CDR1 SEHNR and CDR2 FQNEAQ (reference sequence). CDR3 length: 12 residues. Incomplete CDR3 DNA: TGTTCCAGCAGCTTACCAGGCTACGAG. This codes for CSSSLPGYE. The CDR3 reads in full as CSSSLPGYEQYF.

CDR3 region: CAISEEEGAGNTIYF. The CDR3 bases that were read are TGTGCCATCAGTGAGGAGGAGGGCGCCGGAAACACC. V and J are TRBV10-3 and TRBJ1-3; D not resolved. The read ends 3 residues early relative to the CDR3; the germline J gene fills the gap. The CDR3 loop spans 15 amino acids. The germline V gene encodes CDR1 ENHRY and CDR2 SYGVKD. Trimming pared 2 bases from V and 4 bases from J, leaving 12 bases between.

Comments on this clone: The CDR3 end falls 3 residues outside the read, so it is completed with the germline J gene. The gene calls are TRBV7-3 and TRBJ2-1; D is ambiguous. The germline gives CDR1 SGHTA, CDR2 FQGTGA. This CDR3 contains 15 residues. V was shortened by 2 bases and J by 1 base, with 9 bases between the two germline ends. CDR3 residues: CASSLADASYNEQFF. The DNA read from the CDR3 is TGTGCCAGCAGCTTAGCTGATGCGTCCTACAATGAG.

As regards this clone: The read comes to an end 3 residues before the CDR3 does, leaving the germline J gene to fill in the end. This chain connects TRBV5-1 to TRBJ1-1; possible D gene TRBD1, 5 bases. Trimming shortened V by 4 bases and J by 0 bases, and 16 bases separated the two germline ends. The length of the CDR3 is 16 residues. Germline assignment: CDR1 SGHRS and CDR2 YFSETQ. The covered CDR3 bases are TGCGCCAGCAGCCTCAGGGAAAGGGGAATGAACACTGAA. It encodes CASSLRERGMNTE. The CDR3, in full, reads CASSLRERGMNTEAFF.

With respect to this clone: From the germline J gene comes the end of the CDR3, since the read stops 3 residues before it. The chain employs TRBV7-6 and TRBJ1-2; D is unresolved. Germline-derived CDR1 and CDR2 are SGHVS and FNYEAQ. This CDR3 has 15 residues. The CDR3 loop reads CASSLSGFFYNDYTF. CDR3 DNA, as far as it was read: TGTGCCAGCAGCTTATCAGGTTTTTTCTACAATGAC.